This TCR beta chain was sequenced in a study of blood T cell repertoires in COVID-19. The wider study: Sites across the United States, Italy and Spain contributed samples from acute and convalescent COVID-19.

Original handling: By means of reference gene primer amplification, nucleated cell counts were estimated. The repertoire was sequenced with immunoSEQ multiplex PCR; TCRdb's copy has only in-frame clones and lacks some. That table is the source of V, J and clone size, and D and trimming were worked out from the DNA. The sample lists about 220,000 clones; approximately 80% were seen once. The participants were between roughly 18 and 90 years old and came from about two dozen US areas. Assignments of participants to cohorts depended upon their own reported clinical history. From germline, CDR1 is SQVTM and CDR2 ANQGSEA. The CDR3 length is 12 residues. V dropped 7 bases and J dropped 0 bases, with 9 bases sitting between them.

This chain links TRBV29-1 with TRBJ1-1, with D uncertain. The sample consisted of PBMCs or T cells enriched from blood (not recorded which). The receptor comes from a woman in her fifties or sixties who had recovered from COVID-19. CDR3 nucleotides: TGCAGCGCCCATCAGGTGAACACTGAAGCTTTCTTT. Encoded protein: CSAHQVNTEAFF.